A selection of T cell receptor beta chains follows, all from one sample in a study of molecular identifiers for immune sequencing clone quantification. TCRdb ran MiXCR on the PCR reads and lists one entry per CDR3 protein. The sample holds about 320,000 distinct CDR3 sequences, about 21% seen once. The sample was naive CD8+ T cells from blood, with Jurkat cell RNA spiked in. All receptors come from a human donor in good health. Some libraries in this study had Jurkat cell RNA spiked in. Both conserved end residues are part of each CDR3. Each record gives: J gene, D gene, clone size, V gene, CDR3 protein, CDR3 DNA. A D gene is named only where the DNA matches it firmly. Part of the rows lack a size; the others show once, few, many or a class for expanded clones.

>TRBJ1-4|.|many|TRBV6-5
CASSFGGSEEKLFF
TGTGCCAGCAGTTTTGGGGGATCAGAAGAAAAACTGTTTTTT
>TRBJ1-4|.|many|TRBV29-1
CSVEPQGPNEKLFF
TGCAGCGTTGAACCCCAGGGTCCTAATGAAAAACTGTTTTTT
>TRBJ2-2|.|many|TRBV6-6
CASSLMQGPGELFF
TGTGCCAGCAGCCTGATGCAGGGTCCCGGGGAGCTGTTTTTT
>TRBJ2-1|.|.|TRBV20-1
CSATRRENSYNERFF
TGCAGTGCTACAAGGCGGGAAAACTCCTACAATGAGCGGTTCTTC
>TRBJ2-3|.|.|TRBV11-2
CASSFLGVTDTQYF
TGTGCCAGCAGCTTCCTAGGGGTCACAGATACGCAGTATTTT
>TRBJ1-2|TRBD1|.|TRBV3-1
CASSQVTWTGGYGYTF
TGTGCCAGCAGCCAAGTAACTTGGACAGGGGGGTATGGCTACACCTTC
>TRBJ2-7|.|.|TRBV27
CASSLHRDGEQYF
TGTGCCAGCAGTTTGCATCGGGACGGCGAGCAGTACTTC
>TRBJ2-3|.|many|TRBV9
CASSVDMEDTQYF
TGTGCCAGCAGCGTAGACATGGAAGATACGCAGTATTTT
>TRBJ2-7|TRBD1|many|TRBV25-1
CASSESPGAGGGEQYF
TGTGCCAGCAGTGAATCTCCTGGGGCAGGGGGCGGCGAGCAGTACTTC
>TRBJ2-7|.|many|TRBV20-1
CSAIDGTHEQYF
TGCAGTGCCATAGACGGGACTCACGAGCAGTACTTC
>TRBJ2-5|.|many|TRBV4-1
CASSQVGGATQETQYF
TGCGCCAGCAGCCAAGTCGGCGGGGCCACCCAAGAGACCCAGTACTTC
>TRBJ2-1|TRBD2|many|TRBV5-6
CASSLRPGLARNEQFF
TGTGCCAGCAGCCTAAGACCGGGACTAGCGAGGAATGAGCAGTTCTTC
>TRBJ2-3|TRBD2|many|TRBV6-5
CASSYSPPGGSDTQYF
TGTGCCAGCAGTTACTCGCCCCCGGGAGGTTCAGATACGCAGTATTTT
>TRBJ2-1|TRBD2|.|TRBV7-3
CASSHGLAGDEQFF
TGTGCCAGCAGCCACGGACTAGCGGGAGATGAGCAGTTCTTC
>TRBJ2-1|.|many|TRBV28
CASSPRLGEQFF
TGTGCCAGCAGTCCCAGATTGGGTGAGCAGTTCTTC
>TRBJ2-3|.|.|TRBV27
CASRQPPFTQYF
TGTGCCAGCAGACAGCCACCCTTTACGCAGTATTTT
>TRBJ2-7|TRBD1|many|TRBV5-5
CASRTGQGPYEQYF
TGTGCCAGCAGGACGGGACAGGGCCCCTACGAGCAGTACTTC
>TRBJ2-3|.|.|TRBV6-5
CASSLLPDSPFTDTQYF
TGTGCCAGCAGTTTACTTCCGGACTCACCTTTCACAGATACGCAGTATTTT
>TRBJ1-4|.|many|TRBV7-9
CASSFGVATNEKLFF
TGTGCCAGCAGCTTCGGAGTAGCAACTAATGAAAAACTGTTTTTT
>TRBJ2-2|.|many|TRBV6-5
CASSYFRILNTGELFF
TGTGCCAGCAGTTACTTCCGGATATTAAACACCGGGGAGCTGTTTTTT
>TRBJ2-6|.|many|TRBV27
CASTDSFSGANVLTF
TGTGCCAGCACCGACAGTTTCTCTGGGGCCAACGTCCTGACTTTC
>TRBJ2-7|.|many|TRBV9
CASSSEIDEQYF
TGTGCCAGCAGCTCCGAGATCGACGAGCAGTACTTC
>TRBJ2-7|TRBD1|many|TRBV4-2
CASSHPGTVYEQYF
TGTGCCAGCAGCCATCCCGGGACAGTCTACGAGCAGTACTTC
>TRBJ2-7|.|many|TRBV20-1
CSARNREWSIGEQYF
TGCAGTGCTAGAAATCGGGAGTGGTCGATAGGGGAGCAGTACTTC
>TRBJ2-3|.|many|TRBV7-3
CASSGWNTDTQYF
TGTGCCAGCAGCGGATGGAACACAGATACGCAGTATTTT
>TRBJ1-2|TRBD1|few|TRBV7-2
CASSLDVRDRGSIYGYTF
TGTGCCAGCAGCTTAGACGTAAGGGACAGGGGGAGCATCTATGGCTACACCTTC
>TRBJ2-7|.|many|TRBV5-6
CASSFGGPTYEQYF
TGTGCCAGCAGCTTTGGGGGGCCGACCTACGAGCAGTACTTC
>TRBJ1-1|.|many|TRBV12-3/TRBV12-4
CASSFAAAWNTEAFF
TGTGCCAGCAGCTTCGCCGCAGCCTGGAACACTGAAGCTTTCTTT
>TRBJ2-1|TRBD2|few|TRBV11-3
CASSSSPAGVSYNEQFF
TGTGCCAGCAGCTCATCCCCAGCGGGAGTCTCCTACAATGAGCAGTTCTTC
>TRBJ2-2|.|.|TRBV29-1
CSVEDRTFNTGELFF
TGCAGCGTTGAAGATAGGACATTCAACACCGGGGAGCTGTTTTTT
>TRBJ2-7|.|many|TRBV20-1
CSALDAVDTYEQYF
TGCAGTGCGCTCGATGCAGTTGATACCTACGAGCAGTACTTC
>TRBJ2-2|.|many|TRBV12-3/TRBV12-4
CASSFVAANTGELFF
TGTGCCAGCAGTTTCGTAGCGGCGAACACCGGGGAGCTGTTTTTT
>TRBJ2-3|TRBD1|.|TRBV18
CASSPAPHWETGGRDTQYF
TGTGCCAGCTCACCAGCCCCCCACTGGGAGACAGGGGGCCGAGATACGCAGTATTTT
>TRBJ1-5|.|.|TRBV19
CASRHGNQPQHF
TGTGCCAGTAGGCACGGCAATCAGCCCCAGCATTTT
>TRBJ2-5|TRBD1|many|TRBV5-6
CASSSLPDRVGSETQYF
TGTGCCAGCAGCTCACTTCCAGACAGGGTTGGGTCCGAGACCCAGTACTTC
>TRBJ2-7|TRBD1|.|TRBV20-1
CSARFITGESYGQYF
TGCAGTGCTAGATTTATAACAGGGGAATCCTACGGGCAGTACTTC
>TRBJ1-1|.|many|TRBV6-1
CASSEVGVMNTEAFF
TGTGCCAGCAGTGAAGTTGGAGTGATGAACACTGAAGCTTTCTTT
>TRBJ2-7|.|many|TRBV2
CASREIAGQNNAYEQYF
TGTGCCAGCAGGGAGATTGCGGGACAGAACAACGCCTACGAGCAGTACTTC
>TRBJ1-5|.|.|TRBV28
CASSFGTGNQPQRF
.
>TRBJ2-5|.|many|TRBV7-2
CASSLSEGRDLETQYF
TGTGCCAGCAGCTTAAGCGAGGGGCGGGACTTAGAGACCCAGTACTTC
>TRBJ2-3|TRBD1|many|TRBV3-1
CASTPTGADTQYF
TGTGCCAGCACCCCTACAGGGGCAGATACGCAGTATTTT
>TRBJ2-3|.|many|TRBV5-1
CASSETRNTDTQYF
TGCGCCAGCAGCGAGACCAGAAACACAGATACGCAGTATTTT
>TRBJ1-1|.|.|TRBV7-9
CASSLGGVDAEAFF
TGTGCCAGCAGCTTGGGAGGGGTTGACGCTGAAGCTTTCTTT
>TRBJ2-1|TRBD2|.|TRBV9
CASRGGVSYNEQFF
TGTGCCAGCAGGGGGGGGGTTTCCTACAATGAGCAGTTCTTC
>TRBJ1-1|.|.|TRBV11-2
CASSPTPYVSEAFF
TGTGCCAGCAGCCCCACACCTTACGTTAGTGAAGCTTTCTTT